The 5 T cell receptor beta chains given below trace back to one sample, sequenced in a study of T cells in Graves' hyperthyroidism and ophthalmopathy (dated by TCRdb to the late 2010s). The library was obtained by multiplex PCR. For sequencing, an Illumina HiSeq 2000 was employed. The TCR beta CDR3 regions were amplified from RNA transcripts. The first round of RT-PCR for the TCR CDR3 was performed with the HTBI primer set and the Qiagen OneStep RT-PCR kit. The public reads were quality trimmed at Q25 with fastp and then assembled into clones with MiXCR by TCRdb, keeping productive beta chains. Each record represents a unique CDR3 protein, reported with the most common genes and DNA among its rows. Recorded for this sample are roughly 500,000 distinct CDR3 sequences; 46% of them occurred a single time. About two fifths of the sample lies in the top ten. Sequenced input: peripheral blood or thyroid tissue (not recorded which). The source is an adult woman with Graves' disease, either hyperthyroidism or ophthalmopathy (not recorded which).

The chain couples TRBV7-2 to TRBJ2-5, with TRBD1 identical over 7 bases. The CDR3 extends over 14 amino acids. Trimming at V came to 4 bases and at J to 5 bases, leaving 7 bases not matched to a gene. Looked up from germline, CDR1 is SGHTA and CDR2 is FQGNSA. In nucleotides, the CDR3 is TGTGCCAGCAGCTGGAGGACAGGCCGGGAGACCCAGTACTTC. Amino acid sequence: CASSWRTGRETQYF.

This clonotype was observed a few times. The CDR3 bases are TGTGCCATCAGTGAGGACGTTCTCGAGCAGTACTTC. This translates into CAISEDVLEQYF. The chain has TRBV10-3 and TRBJ2-7; no clear D. This CDR3 spans 12 amino acids. The V gene's germline CDR1 is ENHRY and CDR2 SYGVKD. V lost 2 bases to trimming and J lost 6 bases, with 8 bases between them.

This clonotype was detected ten times or more. V and J are TRBV9 and TRBJ2-7, with D unresolved. The CDR3 sequence is 13 residues long. V was shortened by 0 bases and J by 6 bases, with 10 bases between the two germline ends. Germline V gene data show CDR1 as SGDLS and CDR2 as YYNGEE. The CDR3 here is CASSVDLGREQYF. The DNA for the CDR3 is TGTGCCAGCAGCGTAGATCTGGGCCGCGAGCAGTACTTC.

The V and J genes are TRBV12-3 or TRBV12-4 and TRBJ1-2, with 7 positions matching TRBD1. The CDR3 runs to 12 residues. V shed 6 bases, J shed 6 bases, and the junction held 4 bases outside the gene matches. For the CDR3, the DNA is TGTGCCAGCAGACTCCAGGGGGATGGCTACACCTTC. Translation gives CASRLQGDGYTF.

This clonotype was picked up many times. This chain joins TRBV5-1 and TRBJ2-2; 10 bases fit TRBD2. V dropped 0 bases and J dropped 2; count of bases not matched to a gene: 4. CDR1 and CDR2 from the germline V gene are SGHRS and YFSETQ. The CDR3 has 17 residues. The CDR3 sequence is CASSLETSGSNTGELFF. The CDR3, as DNA: TGCGCCAGCAGCTTGGAGACTAGCGGGTCAAACACCGGGGAGCTGTTTTTT.